Sequencing of this T cell receptor beta chain was carried out in a study of T cell responses to AZD1222 COVID-19 vaccine. Measured with immunoSEQ multiplex PCR; TCRdb has only the in-frame clones, and not every one. The sample shows about 76,000 clones, about 92% of them seen only once. The CDR3 consists of 14 residues. Trimming cost V 5 bases and J 3 bases; bases outside gene matches: 4. The germline V gene has CDR1 PRHDT and CDR2 FYEKMQ (reference sequence). J is TRBJ2-7 and V is TRBV13; 10 nucleotides align to TRBD2. The source material was peripheral blood, sampled on day 0 of AZD1222 vaccination. This receptor was taken from an adult in good health. CDR3 in amino acids: CASSLAGEVYEQYF. The CDR3, as DNA: TGTGCCAGCAGCCTAGCGGGGGAGGTCTACGAGCAGTACTTC.